This TCR beta chain came from a study of cytomegalovirus exposure and HLA in healthy donors. Points from the study as a whole: Among the sequence variants, a highly shared cluster was likely an artifact of sequencing. V- and J-gene trimming of TCR beta was linked (in a later analysis) to a missense DCLRE1C variant.

About this clone: Its antigen is currently unknown.

The PCR contained 60 Vbeta and 13 Jbeta primers. Authors' analysis steps: An analysis performed later counted 75 million to 80 million unique TCR beta chains (roughly 11 million of them shared). Using immunoSEQ multiplex PCR, the repertoire was profiled, and TCRdb retains in-frame clones only, with some absent. D and trimming come from the DNA, and the V and J calls and clone size come from that table. The repertoire has 150,000 to 200,000 clones, 81% of them found once; the top ten carry approximately 2%. The junction had 13 bases not matched to a gene; V was cut back by 7 bases and J by 8 bases. CDR3 length: 14 amino acids. CDR1 SQVTM and CDR2 ANQGSEA come from the germline V gene.

The TCR comes from a man younger than 30 in good health and CMV-seronegative. Sequencing used PBMCs. V is TRBV29-1 and J is TRBJ2-1; 8 nucleotides line up with TRBD2. The chain's CDR3 is CSAEPSGSLDEQFF. The CDR3 region has the DNA TGCAGCGCCGAACCGAGCGGGAGTCTAGATGAGCAGTTCTTC.